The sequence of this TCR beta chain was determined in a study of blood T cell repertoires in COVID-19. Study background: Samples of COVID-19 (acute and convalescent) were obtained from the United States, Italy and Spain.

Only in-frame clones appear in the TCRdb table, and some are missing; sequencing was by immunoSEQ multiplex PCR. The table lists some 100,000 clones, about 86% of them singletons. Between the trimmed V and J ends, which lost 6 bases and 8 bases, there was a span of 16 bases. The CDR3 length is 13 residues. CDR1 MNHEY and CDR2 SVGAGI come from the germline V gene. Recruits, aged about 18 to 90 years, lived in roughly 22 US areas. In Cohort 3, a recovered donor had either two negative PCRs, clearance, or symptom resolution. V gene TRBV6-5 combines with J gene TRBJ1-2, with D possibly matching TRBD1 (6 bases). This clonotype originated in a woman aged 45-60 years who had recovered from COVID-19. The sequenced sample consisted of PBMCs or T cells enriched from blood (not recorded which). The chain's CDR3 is CASRLVQGFGYTF. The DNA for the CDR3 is TGTGCCAGCAGACTTGTACAGGGTTTCGGCTACACCTTC.